The clone carrying this TCR beta chain was recorded once. Its antigen is currently unknown. Given a much more abundant clone one base away, this may be a read error. The unsorted libraries were produced from 2 million PBMCs held at -80 C. The sample originates from a study of neurological immune-mediated disorders. Study-wide points: Because no CDR3 amino acid sequences were shared across subjects by expanded clones, private repertoires were suggested in all groups. The most TCR clonal expansion was seen in HTLV-1-associated myelopathy, whereas the least was seen in multiple sclerosis, below the level in healthy controls.

CDR1 is MNHEY, CDR2 SVGEGT, per germline. This CDR3 spans 13 amino acids. It was by 5'RACE with 10-nucleotide random UMIs that the cDNA was made. One entry per CDR3 protein results from TCRdb running MiXCR on the 5' RACE reads. The sample lists 65,000 to 90,000 distinct CDR3 sequences; 2.5% to 3.5% were seen once. Sequencing input: PBMCs. The chain links TRBV6-2 or TRBV6-3 to TRBJ1-1; D call uncertain. This TCR was sampled from a woman in her 50s with multiple sclerosis. The CDR3 reads CVSSSKENTEAFF. The CDR3 DNA reads TGTGTCAGCAGTTCCAAAGAGAACACTGAAGCTTTCTTT.